These 28 T cell receptor beta chains were all obtained from the same sample, sequenced in a study of blood T cell repertoires in COVID-19 (TCRdb year 2020). Libraries were constructed by the immunoSEQ multiplex PCR assay. Held by TCRdb, this immuneACCESS table contains in-frame sequences only and omits some clones. Under half of the omission traces to an unresolved V gene where checked; the cause of the rest is unknown. This sample lists some 120,000 clones; almost 80% were detected once. Approximately 25% of the sample is taken by the ten largest. Sequenced: peripheral blood. These receptors came from a human donor in a cohort sampled during active COVID-19.

The genes are TRBV6-6 and TRBJ2-7; 10 bases are shared with TRBD2. V lost 2 bases and J lost 3; bases outside the gene matches: 4. CDR3 size: 15 residues. The V gene's germline CDR1 is MNHNY and CDR2 SVGAGI (reference sequence). The CDR3 loop reads CASSYRTSGNYEQYF. DNA for the CDR3: TGTGCCAGCAGTTACCGGACTAGCGGAAACTACGAGCAGTACTTC.

This clone was counted a single time. The chain joins TRBV6-2 or TRBV6-3 to TRBJ1-1, with unresolved D. CDR1 and CDR2 (germline): MNHEY, SVGEGT. Trimming stripped 2 bases from V and 3 bases from J, with 10 bases between. This CDR3 comprises 14 residues. CDR3 in DNA: TGTGCCAGCAGTTACAATCGGGAGGACACTGAAGCTTTCTTT. Its translation is CASSYNREDTEAFF.

This clone was observed a handful of times. The gene calls are TRBV7-2 and TRBJ1-2, with 8 bases lining up with TRBD1. The CDR3 has 15 amino acids. With V trimmed by 5 bases and J by 4 bases, 9 bases remained unmatched. CDR1 and CDR2 from the germline V gene are SGHTA and FQGNSA. The CDR3 DNA follows: TGTGCCAGCAGCCTACTAGACAGGGGTGTCTATGGCTACACCTTC. Amino acids: CASSLLDRGVYGYTF.

The V call is TRBV11-3, the J call TRBJ2-3; TRBD2 is a possible D gene (6 bases). Looked up from germline, CDR1 is SGHNT and CDR2 is YENEEA. The CDR3 has 18 amino acids. V lost 1 base and J 2 bases, leaving 19 bases between the germline ends. In nucleotides, the CDR3 is TGTGCCAGCAGCTTAGGGTCCCCCTGGAGGGCCAACACAGATACGCAGTATTTT. Translating it yields CASSLGSPWRANTDTQYF.

This chain connects TRBV7-9 to TRBJ1-2, with D tentatively TRBD1 (5 bases). CDR1 and CDR2 (germline): SEHNR, FQNEAQ (reference sequence). Trimming shortened V by 6 bases and J by 4 bases, and 18 bases separated the two germline ends. There are 15 residues in the CDR3. CDR3 region: CASSFDGGSPYGYTF. CDR3 sequence (DNA): TGTGCCAGCAGTTTTGATGGGGGGTCGCCCTATGGCTACACCTTC.

The J gene is TRBJ1-2, the V gene TRBV5-1; D may be TRBD1 (6 bases). CDR3 length: 12 residues. CDR1 and CDR2 (germline): SGHRS, YFSETQ. Trimming shortened V by 4 bases and J by 8 bases, and 12 bases separated the two germline ends. The CDR3 here is CASSPGVGGYTF. The CDR3 coding sequence is TGCGCCAGCAGCCCAGGGGTGGGCGGCTACACCTTC.

The chain carries TRBV9 and TRBJ1-1, with D hard to call. V was clipped by 0 bases and J by 0 bases, with 6 bases between them. Per germline, CDR1 SGDLS and CDR2 YYNGEE. The length of the CDR3 is 14 residues. CDR3 in amino acids: CASSVAQMNTEAFF. Here the CDR3 DNA reads TGTGCCAGCAGCGTAGCCCAGATGAACACTGAAGCTTTCTTT.

As for this clone: A much larger clonotype is one base distant, so this may be a read error. Here the CDR3 reads CASSVAGNTGELFF. As DNA, the CDR3 is TGTGCCAGCAGCGTAGCCGGGAACACCGGGGAGCTGTTTTTT. The gene calls are TRBV9 and TRBJ2-2; D uncertain. This CDR3 has 14 residues. V lost 0 bases, J lost 1 base, and 4 bases lay in between. Germline CDR1 reads SGDLS; CDR2 reads YYNGEE.

The rearrangement joins TRBV6-5 to TRBJ2-3; tentatively, D is TRBD1 (5 bases). Between the trimmed V and J ends, which lost 7 bases and 8 bases, there was a span of 16 bases. The CDR3 has 13 amino acids. In germline, CDR1 is MNHEY, CDR2 SVGAGI. CDR3 nucleotides: TGTGCCAGCAATACCAAGGGGCGGCCTACGCAGTATTTT. This codes for CASNTKGRPTQYF.

V usage is TRBV18 and J usage is TRBJ2-7; 8 bases align to TRBD1. The CDR3 has 15 amino acids. The germline V gene encodes CDR1 KGHSH and CDR2 LQKENI. Germline trimming cut 2 bases from V and 4 bases from J; bases unmatched to any gene: 7. The CDR3 sequence: CASSPSGTGRYEQYF. The CDR3, as DNA: TGTGCCAGCTCACCATCCGGGACAGGAAGGTACGAGCAGTACTTC.

This clone has a single count. The chain employs TRBV6-1 and TRBJ1-4, with no clear D. Germline V CDR1 and CDR2: MNHNS, SASEGT. CDR3 length: 15 amino acids. Trimming stripped 0 bases from V and 5 bases from J, with 10 bases between. In DNA form, the CDR3 reads TGTGCCAGCAGTGAAGCGCGAGGGATCAATGAAAAACTGTTTTTT. Its translation: CASSEARGINEKLFF.

V gene TRBV19 combines with J gene TRBJ1-6, with D uncertain. CDR1 is LNHDA, CDR2 SQIVND, per germline (reference sequence). Trimming removed 2 bases from V and 7 bases from J, with 12 bases in between. The CDR3 is 15 residues long. CDR3 nucleotides: TGTGCCAGTAGTATACGGCCGGGAGGCAATTCACCCCTCCACTTT. Protein sequence: CASSIRPGGNSPLHF.

This clone has just a few counts. This chain joins TRBV4-2 and TRBJ1-2, with 11 bases aligning to TRBD1. CDR1 is LGHNA and CDR2 is YNFKEQ in the germline V gene. Germline trimming cut 3 bases from V and 8 bases from J; bases unmatched to any gene: 5. The CDR3 loop spans 14 amino acids. DNA of the CDR3: TGTGCCAGCAGCCAGGACAGGGGGCTGAGGGGCTACACCTTC. Its protein product is CASSQDRGLRGYTF.

The chain links TRBV11-3 to TRBJ2-2; 7 bases match TRBD1. V trimming: 5 bases; J trimming: 1 base; junction bases outside the gene matches: 7. This CDR3 is 16 amino acids long. Germline CDR1 and CDR2: SGHNT and YENEEA. As DNA, the CDR3 is TGTGCCAGCAGCCAGAACAGGGGTTGGAACACCGGGGAGCTGTTTTTT. Its protein product is CASSQNRGWNTGELFF.

The chain has TRBV6-5 and TRBJ2-5, with a tentative D call TRBD1 (6 bases). CDR1 and CDR2 (germline): MNHEY, SVGAGI. Trimming stripped 5 bases from V and 5 bases from J, with 15 bases between. The CDR3 runs to 14 residues. This CDR3 is CASSQDSPSETQYF. The DNA for the CDR3 is TGTGCCAGCAGTCAGGACAGTCCATCTGAGACCCAGTACTTC.

The V and J genes are TRBV2 and TRBJ1-3; no clear D gene. The germline V gene has CDR1 SNHLY and CDR2 FYNNEI. The CDR3 totals 15 residues. Trimming took off 2 bases at V and 4 bases at J, with 12 bases between the two ends. CDR3 residues: CASSENLARGNTIYF. The CDR3, as DNA: TGTGCCAGCAGTGAAAATCTTGCGAGAGGAAACACCATATATTTT.

Only a few counts were recorded for this clone. The chain uses TRBV5-1 and TRBJ1-1; 9 nucleotides match TRBD1. The junction had 2 bases not matched to a gene; V was cut back by 4 bases and J by 1 base. CDR1 is SGHRS, CDR2 YFSETQ, per germline. The CDR3 has 14 amino acids. CDR3 in amino acids: CASSPTGGNTEAFF. In DNA, the CDR3 is TGCGCCAGCAGCCCGACAGGGGGGAACACTGAAGCTTTCTTT.

This chain connects TRBV18 to TRBJ2-1; 12 bases line up with TRBD2. V gave up 5 bases and J gave up 3 bases; unmatched junction bases: 5. Per germline, CDR1 KGHSH and CDR2 LQKENI. This CDR3 comprises 16 residues. The CDR3: CASSTLAGGDYNEQFF. The CDR3 nucleotides read TGTGCCAGCTCAACACTAGCGGGGGGTGACTACAATGAGCAGTTCTTC.

The gene calls are TRBV27 and TRBJ1-1; D might be TRBD1 (6 bases). Germline V gives CDR1 MNHEY, CDR2 SMNVEV (reference sequence). Trimming removed 7 bases from V and 7 bases from J, with 19 bases in between. The CDR3 is made up of 14 amino acids. The CDR3 region has the DNA TGTGCCAGCACTCTCCTTAAGGGGGGGGGTGAAGCTTTCTTT. It yields the protein CASTLLKGGGEAFF.

Here the CDR3 reads CASSETYSGNEQFF. As DNA, the CDR3 is TGTGCCAGCAGTGAAACCTATTCAGGCAATGAGCAGTTCTTC. V usage is TRBV6-1 and J usage is TRBJ2-1; no clear D. The V gene's germline CDR1 is MNHNS and CDR2 SASEGT. The V and J ends lost 2 bases and 6 bases respectively, with 11 bases between them. The CDR3 covers 14 residues.

For the CDR3, the DNA is TGTGCCTGGGCAGGGCTTAAGGGGCCCGGAAACACCATATATTTT. It translates to CAWAGLKGPGNTIYF. The chain recombines TRBV30 with TRBJ1-3, with D perhaps TRBD1 (5 bases). Germline CDR1 and CDR2: GTSNPN and SVGIG (reference sequence). There are 15 residues in the CDR3. Trimming removed 5 bases at V and 4 bases at J, with 18 bases between.

The gene calls are TRBV24-1 and TRBJ1-2, with a weak D call TRBD1 (6 bases). This CDR3 region has 14 residues. From germline, CDR1 is KGHDR and CDR2 SFDVKD. Trimming took 2 bases from V and 5 from J, leaving 11 bases between them. CDR3 sequence (DNA): TGTGCCACCAGTGATTCCGACAGGACATATGGCTACACCTTC. It translates to CATSDSDRTYGYTF.

This clone was observed once. The rearrangement uses TRBV7-2 and TRBJ2-5; 8 positions match TRBD1. The J segment lost 4 bases and the V segment lost 1 base, leaving 5 bases of the junction unmatched. CDR3 length: 15 residues. CDR1 is SGHTA and CDR2 is FQGNSA in the germline V gene. The CDR3 bases are TGTGCCAGCAGCTTAGAAATTACAGGGGGAGAGACCCAGTACTTC. Translated, it gives CASSLEITGGETQYF.

V usage is TRBV6-5 and J usage is TRBJ1-1; TRBD1 agrees at 7 bases. Trimming cost V 7 bases and J 1 base; bases outside gene matches: 6. The germline V gene has CDR1 MNHEY and CDR2 SVGAGI. CDR3 length equals 14 residues. CDR3 region: CASIRQGKNTEAFF. In DNA, the CDR3 is TGTGCCAGCATTCGACAGGGAAAGAACACTGAAGCTTTCTTT.

Remarks on this clone: The sample has other DNA sequences that encode this CDR3 too. This chain links TRBV7-9 with TRBJ2-5; D possibly corresponds to TRBD1 (5 bases). V lost 1 base to trimming and J lost 7 bases, with 13 bases between them. CDR1 is SEHNR and CDR2 is FQNEAQ in the germline V gene (reference sequence). The CDR3 covers 14 residues. CDR3 DNA: TGTGCCAGCAGCTTAGGTTCCAGGGTGGGGACCCAGTACTTC. Encoded protein: CASSLGSRVGTQYF.

The J gene is TRBJ2-1, the V gene TRBV3-1 (or the pseudogene TRBV3-2), with D perhaps matching TRBD1 (5 bases). V was pared by 0 bases and J by 9 bases, with 18 bases between. From germline, CDR1 is LGHDT and CDR2 YNNKEL (reference sequence). The CDR3 has 16 amino acids. DNA for the CDR3: TGTGCCAGCAGCCAAGATTTAGGCTCTCTAGGGGCTGAGCAGTTCTTC. This encodes CASSQDLGSLGAEQFF.

The table lists this clone with a count of one. The gene calls are TRBV7-2 and TRBJ1-4; D may be TRBD1 (6 bases). Germline CDR1 reads SGHTA; CDR2 reads FQGNSA. V lost 3 bases and J lost 2, with 10 bases in between. This CDR3 is built from 15 residues. This CDR3 is CASSFQGGTNEKLFF. As DNA, the CDR3 is TGTGCCAGCAGCTTCCAAGGGGGTACTAATGAAAAACTGTTTTTT.

About this clone: Within the sample, other DNA sequences also encode this same CDR3. The rearrangement uses TRBV4-2 and TRBJ2-5; a weak D match, TRBD1 (6 bases). The CDR3 runs 14 residues. V lost 0 bases and J 4 bases, leaving 9 bases between the germline ends. Germline CDR1 reads LGHNA; CDR2 reads YNFKEQ. The DNA for the CDR3 is TGTGCCAGCAGCCAAGATTCCAGGGGAGAGACCCAGTACTTC. Translated, it gives CASSQDSRGETQYF.